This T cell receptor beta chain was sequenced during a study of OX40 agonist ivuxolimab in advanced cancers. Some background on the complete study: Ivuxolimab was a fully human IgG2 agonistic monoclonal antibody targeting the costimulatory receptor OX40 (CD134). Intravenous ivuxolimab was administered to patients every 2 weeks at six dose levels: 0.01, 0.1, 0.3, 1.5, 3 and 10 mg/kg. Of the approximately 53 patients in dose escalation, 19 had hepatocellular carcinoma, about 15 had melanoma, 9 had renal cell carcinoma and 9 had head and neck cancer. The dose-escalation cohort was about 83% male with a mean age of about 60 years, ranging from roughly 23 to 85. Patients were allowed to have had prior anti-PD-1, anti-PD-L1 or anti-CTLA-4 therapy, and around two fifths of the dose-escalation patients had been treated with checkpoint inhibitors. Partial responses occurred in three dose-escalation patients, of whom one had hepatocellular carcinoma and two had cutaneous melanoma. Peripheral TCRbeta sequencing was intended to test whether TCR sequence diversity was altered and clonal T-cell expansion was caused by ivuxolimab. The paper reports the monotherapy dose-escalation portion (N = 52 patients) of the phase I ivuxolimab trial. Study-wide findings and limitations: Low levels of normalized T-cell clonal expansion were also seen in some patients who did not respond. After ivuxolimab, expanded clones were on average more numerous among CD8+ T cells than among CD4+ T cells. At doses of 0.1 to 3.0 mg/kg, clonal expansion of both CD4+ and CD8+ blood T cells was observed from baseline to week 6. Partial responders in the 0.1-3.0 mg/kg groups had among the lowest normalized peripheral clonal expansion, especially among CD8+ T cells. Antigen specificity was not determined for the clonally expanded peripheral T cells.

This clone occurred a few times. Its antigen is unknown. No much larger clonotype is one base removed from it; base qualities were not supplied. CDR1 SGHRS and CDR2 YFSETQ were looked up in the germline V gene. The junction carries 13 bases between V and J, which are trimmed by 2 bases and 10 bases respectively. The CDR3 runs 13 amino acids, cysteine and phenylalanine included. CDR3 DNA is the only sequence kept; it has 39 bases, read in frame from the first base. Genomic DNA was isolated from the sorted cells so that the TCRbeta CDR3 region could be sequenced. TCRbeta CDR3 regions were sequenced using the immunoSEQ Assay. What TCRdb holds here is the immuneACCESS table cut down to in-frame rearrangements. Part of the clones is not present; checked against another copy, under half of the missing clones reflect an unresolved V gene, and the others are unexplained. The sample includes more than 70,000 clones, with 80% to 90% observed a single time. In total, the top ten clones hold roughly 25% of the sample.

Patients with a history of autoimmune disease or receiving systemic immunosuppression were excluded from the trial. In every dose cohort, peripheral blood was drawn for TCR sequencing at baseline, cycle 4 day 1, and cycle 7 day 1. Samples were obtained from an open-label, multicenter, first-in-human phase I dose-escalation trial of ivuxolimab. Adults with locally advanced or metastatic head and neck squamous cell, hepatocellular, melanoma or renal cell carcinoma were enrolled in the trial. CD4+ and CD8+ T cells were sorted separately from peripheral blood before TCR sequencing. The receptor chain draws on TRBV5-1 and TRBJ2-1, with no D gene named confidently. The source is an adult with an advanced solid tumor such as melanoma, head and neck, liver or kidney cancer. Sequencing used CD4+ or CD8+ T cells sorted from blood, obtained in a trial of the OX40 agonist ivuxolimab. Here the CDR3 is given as CASSLITGPEQFF. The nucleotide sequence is TGCGCCAGCAGCTTAATTACCGGACCCGAGCAGTTCTTC.